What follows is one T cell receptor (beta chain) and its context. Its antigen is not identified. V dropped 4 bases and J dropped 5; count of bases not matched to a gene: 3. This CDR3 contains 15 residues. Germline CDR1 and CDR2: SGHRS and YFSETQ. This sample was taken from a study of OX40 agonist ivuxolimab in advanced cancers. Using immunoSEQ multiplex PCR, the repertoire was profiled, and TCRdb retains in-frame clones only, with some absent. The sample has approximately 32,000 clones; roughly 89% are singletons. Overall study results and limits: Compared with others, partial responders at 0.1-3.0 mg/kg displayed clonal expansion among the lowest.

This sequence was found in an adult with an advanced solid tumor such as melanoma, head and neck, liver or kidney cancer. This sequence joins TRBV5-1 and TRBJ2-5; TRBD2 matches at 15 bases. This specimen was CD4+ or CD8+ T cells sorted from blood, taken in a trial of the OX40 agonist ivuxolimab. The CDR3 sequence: CASSGLAGGSETQYF. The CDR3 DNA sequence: TGCGCCAGCAGCGGACTAGCGGGAGGGTCGGAGACCCAGTACTTC. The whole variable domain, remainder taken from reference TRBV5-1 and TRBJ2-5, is KAGVTQTPRYLIKTRGQQVTLSCSPISGHRSVSWYQQTPGQGLQFLFEYFSETQRNKGNFPGRFSGRQFSNSRSEMNVSTLELGDSALYLCASSGLAGGSETQYFGPGTRLLVL.